Below are 17 T cell receptor beta chains sequenced from a single sample in a study of blood T cells in healthy people across ages. Then a second PCR, running roughly 7 to 11 cycles, was carried out with a sample-barcoded 5' primer and a J-beta primer mix. TCRdb re-called the 5' RACE reads through MiXCR, storing one row per CDR3 protein. The sample consists of 540,000 or so distinct CDR3 sequences, roughly a quarter of them appearing once. The sample comprised blood. The receptors were gathered from a woman aged 65 to 85 in good health.

The V and J genes are TRBV25-1 and TRBJ1-4, with TRBD1 as a possible D gene (5 bases). Between the trimmed V and J ends, which lost 5 bases and 7 bases, there was a span of 14 bases. CDR1 and CDR2 (germline): MGHDK, SYGVNS. CDR3 length equals 14 residues. In DNA form, the CDR3 reads TGTGCCAGCAGTAGAGCGAGGGACGGTGAAAAACTGTTTTTT. Protein sequence: CASSRARDGEKLFF.

The chain recombines TRBV4-3 with TRBJ2-2, with D unresolved. V was trimmed by 1 base and J by 8 bases, leaving 8 bases between them. CDR1 and CDR2 from the germline V gene are LGHNA and YSLEER. This CDR3 region has 13 residues. DNA of the CDR3: TGCGCCAGCAGCCAAGTAACTCGGGGGGAGCTGTTTTTT. This gives the protein CASSQVTRGELFF.

The chain carries TRBV5-1 and TRBJ2-5; the D gene is possibly TRBD2 (6 bases). This CDR3 is 16 amino acids long. Germline V lookup: CDR1 SGHRS, CDR2 YFSETQ. Trimming pared 4 bases from V and 0 bases from J, leaving 16 bases between. The CDR3 coding sequence is TGCGCCAGCAGCCCCCGTGGAGGGACCAACCAAGAGACCCAGTACTTC. Residues: CASSPRGGTNQETQYF.

The chain carries TRBV28 and TRBJ2-5, with D possibly matching TRBD1 (6 bases). The J call may be wrong; the DNA end is better matched by TRBJ2-7. CDR1 and CDR2 from the germline V gene are MDHEN and SYDVKM. This CDR3 region has 15 residues. CDR3 region: CASSLEGRGPYEQYF. In DNA, the CDR3 is TGTGCCAGCAGTTTAGAAGGCAGGGGCCCCTACGAGCAGTACTTC.

This clonotype was detected only a few times. This chain connects TRBV4-2 to TRBJ2-3; 11 bases agree with TRBD2. From germline, CDR1 is LGHNA and CDR2 YNFKEQ. V lost 6 bases, J lost 2 bases, and 13 bases stayed unmatched. The CDR3 length is 18 residues. This CDR3 reads CASSSKVKLAGVTDTQYF. CDR3 nucleotides: TGTGCCAGCAGTTCAAAGGTTAAACTAGCGGGGGTCACAGATACGCAGTATTTT.

In regard to this clonotype: This may come from a read error, since a much larger clone is one base off. The chain recombines TRBV2 with TRBJ1-2; tentative D call: TRBD1 (5 bases). V was shortened by 8 bases and J by 9 bases, with 16 bases between the two germline ends. The germline V gene encodes CDR1 SNHLY and CDR2 FYNNEI. The CDR3 runs 12 residues. The CDR3 sequence: CASGQGAYSYTF. In nucleotides, the CDR3 is TGTGCCAGCGGCCAGGGAGCTTATAGCTACACCTTC.

This clonotype occurred a few times. This chain joins TRBV5-1 and TRBJ2-1, with a possible D match to TRBD2 (6 bases). Germline CDR1 reads SGHRS; CDR2 reads YFSETQ. Trimming took 1 base from V and 6 from J, leaving 11 bases between them. This CDR3 has 14 amino acids. CDR3 nucleotide sequence: TGCGCCAGCAGCTTGAGCGGGCGCATCAATGAGCAGTTCTTC. The encoded protein is CASSLSGRINEQFF.

This clonotype was picked up a small number of times. The rearrangement links TRBV9 to TRBJ1-1; a weak D match, TRBD1 (6 bases). CDR3 length equals 14 residues. V was pared by 0 bases and J by 11 bases, with 17 bases between. Germline loops: CDR1 SGDLS, CDR2 YYNGEE. CDR3 in DNA: TGTGCCAGCAGCGTAGCTAGGGTAGGGGGAACGGCTTTCTTT. This codes for CASSVARVGGTAFF.

This chain joins TRBV11-2 and TRBJ1-6, with D possibly being TRBD1 (5 bases). CDR3 length: 16 residues. V gave up 6 bases and J gave up 0 bases, with 12 bases separating them. Germline-derived CDR1 and CDR2 are SGHAT and FQNNGV. The CDR3: CASRTGRSSYNSPLHF. CDR3 nucleotides: TGTGCCAGCAGAACGGGACGGAGCTCCTATAATTCACCCCTCCACTTT.

The rearrangement links TRBV20-1 to TRBJ1-2, with D possibly being TRBD1 (5 bases). The length of the CDR3 is 15 residues. Trimming pared 3 bases from V and 6 bases from J, leaving 20 bases between. Germline loops: CDR1 DFQATT, CDR2 SNEGSKA (reference sequence). This CDR3 reads CSASNILGDLDGYTF. CDR3 bases: TGCAGTGCTAGCAATATATTGGGGGATCTCGATGGCTACACCTTC.

The chain has TRBV7-2 and TRBJ2-5; the D call may be TRBD1 or TRBD2 (5 bases each). The last part of the DNA fits TRBJ2-1 better; the J call may be wrong. The length of the CDR3 is 14 residues. Germline V gives CDR1 SGHTA, CDR2 FQGNSA. The CDR3 DNA follows: TGTGCCAGCAGCCTCTCCTGGGGGAACAATGAGCAGTTCTTC. Amino acids: CASSLSWGNNEQFF.

In DNA, the CDR3 is TGCAGCGTTGTTGGGGGGAGCAATCAGCCCCAGCATTTT. The encoded protein is CSVVGGSNQPQHF. The J gene is TRBJ1-5, the V gene TRBV29-1; D might be TRBD1 (5 bases). Germline values: CDR1 SQVTM, CDR2 ANQGSEA. CDR3 length: 13 amino acids. Trimming removed 4 bases at V and 1 base at J, with 8 bases between. The complete variable domain, with remaining parts taken from reference TRBV29-1 and TRBJ1-5, reads SAVISQKPSRDICQRGTSLTIQCQVDSQVTMMFWYRQQPGQSLTLIATANQGSEATYESGFVIDKFPISRPNLTFSTLTVSNMSPEDSSIYLCSVVGGSNQPQHFGDGTRLSIL.

This clonotype was picked up a small number of times. The J gene is TRBJ1-2, the V gene TRBV14; D unclear. V lost 0 bases and J 1 base, leaving 9 bases between the germline ends. CDR1 is SGHDN, CDR2 FVKESK, per germline. This CDR3 has 15 amino acids. The CDR3: CASSQDLRINYGYTF. In nucleotides, the CDR3 is TGTGCCAGCAGCCAAGATCTCCGCATTAACTATGGCTACACCTTC.

In this sample, this clonotype turned up a few times. This chain links TRBV5-1 with TRBJ2-5, with D perhaps matching TRBD1 or TRBD2 (5 bases each). The CDR3 is made up of 15 amino acids. CDR1 is SGHRS, CDR2 YFSETQ, per germline. With 4 bases removed from V and 3 bases from J, the gap between germline ends came to 16 bases. CDR3 sequence reads: CASSRAGTTKETQYF. Written as DNA, the CDR3 is TGCGCCAGCAGCAGGGCCGGGACGACCAAAGAGACCCAGTACTTC. The variable domain in full, with the rest retrieved from reference TRBV5-1 and TRBJ2-5, is KAGVTQTPRYLIKTRGQQVTLSCSPISGHRSVSWYQQTPGQGLQFLFEYFSETQRNKGNFPGRFSGRQFSNSRSEMNVSTLELGDSALYLCASSRAGTTKETQYFGPGTRLLVL.

This clonotype was detected a few times. The junction departs from germline at one end; a sequencing error may be responsible. The rearrangement uses TRBV5-1 and TRBJ2-5, with a tentative D call TRBD1 (7 bases). The CDR3 covers 15 residues. CDR1 SGHRS and CDR2 YFSETQ come from the germline V gene. This CDR3 reads CASSLVAGGGETRYF. The CDR3 DNA reads TGCGCCAGCAGCTTGGTGGCAGGGGGAGGAGAGACCCGGTACTTC.

The sample holds a few counts of this clonotype. The chain links TRBV7-2 to TRBJ2-1; TRBD2 aligns across 7 bases. V was clipped by 5 bases and J by 12 bases; unmatched bases: 16. CDR1 is SGHTA, CDR2 FQGNSA, per germline. CDR3 length: 15 amino acids. The CDR3 DNA reads TGTGCCAGCAGCCTGGCGGGGGACCCTTATGGGGGGCAGTTCTTC. Residues: CASSLAGDPYGGQFF.

This clonotype was recorded many times. This chain joins TRBV2 and TRBJ2-5, with D hard to call. The CDR3 extends over 14 amino acids. Trimming took 7 bases from V and 5 from J, leaving 17 bases between them. CDR1 SNHLY and CDR2 FYNNEI come from the germline V gene. The CDR3 sequence is CASIRTAEKETQYF. As DNA, the CDR3 is TGTGCCAGCATCCGGACGGCGGAGAAGGAGACCCAGTACTTC.